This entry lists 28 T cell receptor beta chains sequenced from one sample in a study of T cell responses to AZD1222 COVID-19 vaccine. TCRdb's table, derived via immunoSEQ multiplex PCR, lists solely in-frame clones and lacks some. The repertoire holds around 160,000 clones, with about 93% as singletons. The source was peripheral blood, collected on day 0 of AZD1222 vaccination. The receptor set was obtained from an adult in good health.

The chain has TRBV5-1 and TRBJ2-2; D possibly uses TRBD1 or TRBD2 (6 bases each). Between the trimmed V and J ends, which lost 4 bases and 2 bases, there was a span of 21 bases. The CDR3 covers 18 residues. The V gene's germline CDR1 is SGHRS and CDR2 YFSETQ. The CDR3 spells CASSRSIGGPTNTGELFF. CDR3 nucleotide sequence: TGCGCCAGCAGCCGCTCTATTGGGGGGCCTACTAACACCGGGGAGCTGTTTTTT. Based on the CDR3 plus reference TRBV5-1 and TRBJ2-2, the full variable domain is KAGVTQTPRYLIKTRGQQVTLSCSPISGHRSVSWYQQTPGQGLQFLFEYFSETQRNKGNFPGRFSGRQFSNSRSEMNVSTLELGDSALYLCASSRSIGGPTNTGELFFGEGSRLTVL.

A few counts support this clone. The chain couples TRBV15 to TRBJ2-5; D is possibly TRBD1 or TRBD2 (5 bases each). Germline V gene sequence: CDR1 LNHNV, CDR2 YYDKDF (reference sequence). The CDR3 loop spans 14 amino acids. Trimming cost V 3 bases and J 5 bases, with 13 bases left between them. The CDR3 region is CATSSRVEGETQYF. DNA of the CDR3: TGTGCCACCAGCAGCAGGGTAGAGGGTGAGACCCAGTACTTC.

CDR3 region: CASSIDIRYQETQYF. CDR3 in DNA: TGTGCCAGTAGTATTGACATCCGGTACCAAGAGACCCAGTACTTC. This chain uses TRBV19 with TRBJ2-5; D not resolved. The CDR3 runs to 15 residues. Germline V gives CDR1 LNHDA, CDR2 SQIVND (reference sequence). V gave up 3 bases and J gave up 0 bases, with 11 bases separating them.

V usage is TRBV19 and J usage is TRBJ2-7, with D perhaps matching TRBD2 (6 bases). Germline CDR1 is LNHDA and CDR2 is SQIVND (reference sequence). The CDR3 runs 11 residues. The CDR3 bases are TGTACCAGTAGTAGAGGACGGGAGTGGTCTGTC. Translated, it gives CTSSRGREWSV.

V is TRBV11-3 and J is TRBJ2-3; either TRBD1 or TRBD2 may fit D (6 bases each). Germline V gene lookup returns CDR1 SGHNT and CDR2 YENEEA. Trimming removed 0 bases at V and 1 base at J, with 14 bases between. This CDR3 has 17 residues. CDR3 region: CASSLDPSEGGTDTQYF. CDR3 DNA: TGTGCCAGCAGCTTAGATCCTAGCGAGGGGGGCACAGATACGCAGTATTTT.

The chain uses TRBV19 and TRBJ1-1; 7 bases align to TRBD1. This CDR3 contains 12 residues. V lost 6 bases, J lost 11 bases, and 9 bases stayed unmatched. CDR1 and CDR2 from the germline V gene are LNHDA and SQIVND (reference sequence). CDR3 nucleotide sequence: TGTGCCAGTAGCCCCGACAGGGTTAGGGCTTTCTTT. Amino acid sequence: CASSPDRVRAFF.

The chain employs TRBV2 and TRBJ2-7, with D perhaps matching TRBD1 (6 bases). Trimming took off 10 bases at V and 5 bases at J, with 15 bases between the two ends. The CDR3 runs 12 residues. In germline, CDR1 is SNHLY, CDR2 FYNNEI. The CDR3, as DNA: TGTGCCACCCGGTCAGGGGTTCACGAGCAGTACTTC. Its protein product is CATRSGVHEQYF.

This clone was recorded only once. The CDR3 DNA follows: TGTGCCAGCAGACTCGGGACAGGGTCTCAGCCCCAGCATTTT. Translated: CASRLGTGSQPQHF. V gene TRBV28 combines with J gene TRBJ1-5; 9 bases align to TRBD1. The CDR3 is 14 residues long. CDR1 and CDR2 (germline): MDHEN, SYDVKM. Unmatched junction bases numbered 6, after V lost 6 bases and J lost 6 bases.

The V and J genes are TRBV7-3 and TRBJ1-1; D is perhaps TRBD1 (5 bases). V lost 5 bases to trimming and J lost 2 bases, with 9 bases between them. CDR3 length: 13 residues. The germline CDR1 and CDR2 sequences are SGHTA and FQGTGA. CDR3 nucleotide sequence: TGTGCCAGCAGCCCGACAGTCAACACTGAAGCTTTCTTT. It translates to CASSPTVNTEAFF. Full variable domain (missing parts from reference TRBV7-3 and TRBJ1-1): GAGVSQTPSNKVTEKGKYVELRCDPISGHTALYWYRQSLGQGPEFLIYFQGTGAADDSGLPNDRFFAVRPEGSVSTLKIQRTERGDSAVYLCASSPTVNTEAFFGQGTRLTVV.

CDR3 protein: CASSIARGGHQPQHF. The CDR3 coding sequence is TGTGCCAGTAGTATAGCGAGAGGGGGGCATCAGCCCCAGCATTTT. The rearrangement links TRBV19 to TRBJ1-5; TRBD1 is a possible D gene (6 bases). CDR1 is LNHDA and CDR2 is SQIVND in the germline V gene (reference sequence). The V end lost 1 base, the J end lost 5 bases, and 12 bases lay between the germline ends. The CDR3 consists of 15 residues. The variable domain in full, completed from reference TRBV19 and TRBJ1-5, reads DGGITQSPKYLFRKEGQNVTLSCEQNLNHDAMYWYRQDPGQGLRLIYYSQIVNDFQKGDIAEGYSVSREKKESFPLTVTSAQKNPTAFYLCASSIARGGHQPQHFGDGTRLSIL.

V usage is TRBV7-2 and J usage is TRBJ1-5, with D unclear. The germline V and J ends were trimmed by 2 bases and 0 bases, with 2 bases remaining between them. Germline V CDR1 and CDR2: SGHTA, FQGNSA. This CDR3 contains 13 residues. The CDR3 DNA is TGTGCCAGCAGCTTACTTAGCAATCAGCCCCAGCATTTT. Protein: CASSLLSNQPQHF.

The CDR3 bases are TGTGCCAGCAGTAACATAGGGGGTAGGGAAGGCAATCAGCCCCAGCATTTT. This gives the protein CASSNIGGREGNQPQHF. V usage is TRBV28 and J usage is TRBJ1-5; possible D gene TRBD1, 6 bases. Germline V gene sequence: CDR1 MDHEN, CDR2 SYDVKM. V dropped 5 bases and J dropped 2 bases, with 19 bases sitting between them. The CDR3 covers 17 residues.

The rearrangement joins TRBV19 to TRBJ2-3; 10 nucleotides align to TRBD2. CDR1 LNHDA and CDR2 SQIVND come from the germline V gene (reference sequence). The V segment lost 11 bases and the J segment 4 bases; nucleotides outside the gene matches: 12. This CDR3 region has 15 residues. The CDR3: CAAGPLAGIADTQYF. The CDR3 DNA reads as TGTGCCGCCGGGCCACTAGCGGGAATCGCAGATACGCAGTATTTT.

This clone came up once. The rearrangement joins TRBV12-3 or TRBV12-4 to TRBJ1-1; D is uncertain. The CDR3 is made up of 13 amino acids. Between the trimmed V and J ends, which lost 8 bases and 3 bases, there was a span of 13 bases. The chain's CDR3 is CASGQGRHTEAFF. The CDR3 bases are TGTGCCAGCGGGCAAGGGAGGCACACTGAAGCTTTCTTT.

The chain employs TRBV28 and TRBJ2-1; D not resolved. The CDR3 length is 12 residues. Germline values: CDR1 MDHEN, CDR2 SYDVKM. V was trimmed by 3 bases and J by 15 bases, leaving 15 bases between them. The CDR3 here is CASSLLRARVFF. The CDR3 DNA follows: TGTGCCAGCAGTTTGCTTCGGGCCCGGGTGTTCTTC.

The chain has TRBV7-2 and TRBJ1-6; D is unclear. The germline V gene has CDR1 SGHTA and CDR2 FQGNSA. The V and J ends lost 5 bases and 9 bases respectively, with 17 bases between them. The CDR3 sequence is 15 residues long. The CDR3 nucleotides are TGTGCCAGCAGCGATGCCTCGGGATTTCTTTCACCCCTCCACTTT. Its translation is CASSDASGFLSPLHF. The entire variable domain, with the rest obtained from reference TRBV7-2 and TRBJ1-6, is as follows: GAGVSQSPSNKVTEKGKDVELRCDPISGHTALYWYRQSLGQGLEFLIYFQGNSAPDKSGLPSDRFSAERTGGSVSTLTIQRTQQEDSAVYLCASSDASGFLSPLHFGNGTRLTVT.

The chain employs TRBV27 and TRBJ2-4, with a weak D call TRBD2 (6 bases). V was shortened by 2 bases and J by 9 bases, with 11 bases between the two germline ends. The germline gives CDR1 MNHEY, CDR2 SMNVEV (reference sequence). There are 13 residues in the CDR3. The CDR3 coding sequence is TGTGCCAGCAGTTTAGGCCCCGGGGGCATTCAGTACTTC. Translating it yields CASSLGPGGIQYF.

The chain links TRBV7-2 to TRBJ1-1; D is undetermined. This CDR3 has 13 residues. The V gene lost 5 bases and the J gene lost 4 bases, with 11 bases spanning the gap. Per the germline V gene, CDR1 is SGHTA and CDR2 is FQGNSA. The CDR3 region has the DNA TGTGCCAGCAGCACACTAGTAGGCACTGAAGCTTTCTTT. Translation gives CASSTLVGTEAFF.

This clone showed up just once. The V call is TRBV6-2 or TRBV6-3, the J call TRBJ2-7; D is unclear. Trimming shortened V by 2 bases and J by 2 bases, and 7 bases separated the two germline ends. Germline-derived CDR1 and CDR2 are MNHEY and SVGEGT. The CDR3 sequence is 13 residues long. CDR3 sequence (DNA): TGTGCCAGCAGTTACCCCGGGCCCTACGAGCAGTACTTC. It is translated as CASSYPGPYEQYF.

The CDR3 sequence: CASGGGRINSPLHF. In DNA form, the CDR3 reads TGTGCCAGTGGGGGGGGGCGGATTAATTCACCCCTCCACTTT. This chain links TRBV19 with TRBJ1-6, with D perhaps matching TRBD1 (6 bases). Deletions cut 8 bases from V and 6 bases from J, with 14 bases between. The CDR3 has 14 residues. Germline CDR1 and CDR2: LNHDA and SQIVND (reference sequence).

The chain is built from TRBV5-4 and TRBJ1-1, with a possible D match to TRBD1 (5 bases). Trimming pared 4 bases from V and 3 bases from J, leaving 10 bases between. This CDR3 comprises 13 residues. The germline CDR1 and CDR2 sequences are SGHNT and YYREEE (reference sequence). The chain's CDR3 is CASSPIGDTEAFF. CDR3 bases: TGTGCCAGCAGCCCGATAGGGGACACTGAAGCTTTCTTT.

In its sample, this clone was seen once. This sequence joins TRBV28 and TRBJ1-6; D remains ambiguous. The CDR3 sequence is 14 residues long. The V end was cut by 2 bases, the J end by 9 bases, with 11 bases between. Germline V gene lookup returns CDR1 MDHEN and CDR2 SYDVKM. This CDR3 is CASSLVDFGSPLHF. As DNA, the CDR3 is TGTGCCAGCAGTTTAGTGGACTTCGGTTCACCCCTCCACTTT.

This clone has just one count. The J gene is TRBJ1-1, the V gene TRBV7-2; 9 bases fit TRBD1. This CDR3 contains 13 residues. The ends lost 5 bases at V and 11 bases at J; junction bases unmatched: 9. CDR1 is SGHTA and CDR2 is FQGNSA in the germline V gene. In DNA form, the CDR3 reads TGTGCCAGCAGCCCAACGGGGACAGGGCGGGCTTTCTTT. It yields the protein CASSPTGTGRAFF.

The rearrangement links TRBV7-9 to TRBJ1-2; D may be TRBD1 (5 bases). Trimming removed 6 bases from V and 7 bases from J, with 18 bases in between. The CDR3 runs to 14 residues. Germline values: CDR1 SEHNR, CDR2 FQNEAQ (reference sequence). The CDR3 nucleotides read TGTGCCAGCAGTCCAGGTGGGGGGAAGGTTGGCTACACCTTC. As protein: CASSPGGGKVGYTF.

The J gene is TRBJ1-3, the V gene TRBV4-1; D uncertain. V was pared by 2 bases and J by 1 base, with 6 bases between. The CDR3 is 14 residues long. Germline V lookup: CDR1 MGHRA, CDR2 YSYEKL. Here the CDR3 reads CASSQPGSGNTIYF. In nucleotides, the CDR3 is TGCGCCAGCAGCCAACCGGGTTCTGGAAACACCATATATTTT.

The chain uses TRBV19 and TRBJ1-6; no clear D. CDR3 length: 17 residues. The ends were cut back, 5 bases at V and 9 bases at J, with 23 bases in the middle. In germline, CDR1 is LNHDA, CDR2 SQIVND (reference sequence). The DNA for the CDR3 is TGTGCCAGTAGTCTCCGTGGGGAGCGGATGTTACCTTCACCCCTCCACTTT. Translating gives CASSLRGERMLPSPLHF.

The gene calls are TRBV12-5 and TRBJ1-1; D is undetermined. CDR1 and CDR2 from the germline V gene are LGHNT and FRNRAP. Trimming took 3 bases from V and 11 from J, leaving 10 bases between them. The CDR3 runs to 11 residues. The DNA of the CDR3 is TGTGCTAGTGGTTTACCCTGGGAGGCTTTCTTT. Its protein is CASGLPWEAFF.

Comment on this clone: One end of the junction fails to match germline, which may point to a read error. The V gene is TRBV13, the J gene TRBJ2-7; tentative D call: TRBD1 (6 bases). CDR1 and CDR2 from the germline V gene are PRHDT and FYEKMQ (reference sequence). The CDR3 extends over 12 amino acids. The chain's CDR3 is CASRLAGAKQYF. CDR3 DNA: TGTGCCAGCAGATTAGCAGGGGCGAAACAGTACTTC.